This note documents a single T cell receptor (beta chain) sequence. This clone occurred a few times. Its antigen remains undetermined. Per-base quality was not reported, and no clone a single base away is much larger than it. TCRbeta CDR3 regions were amplified from genomic DNA using the immunoSEQ Assay, a bias-controlled multiplex PCR. The study's own analysis went as follows. Nucleated cell counts per sample were estimated from amplification of reference gene primers within the assay. To quantify the absolute abundance of each unique TCRbeta CDR3 rearrangement, sequence reads were collapsed and filtered. For each sample, productive Simpson clonality was calculated by taking the square root of Simpson's diversity index across productive rearrangements. TCRdb mirrors the immuneACCESS table, restricted to in-frame sequences. Some clones are absent from its copies; in checked studies, under half trace to an unresolved V gene, and the reason for the others is unknown. V and J calls plus clone size are reproduced from that table; the DNA served to infer D and trimming. This sample is represented by around 140,000 clones; about 83% of them were singletons. Roughly 1.5% of the sample is taken by the ten largest.

CDR1 GTSNPN and CDR2 SVGIG are derived from the germline V gene (reference sequence). The CDR3 runs 12 amino acids, cysteine and phenylalanine included. The entry retains the CDR3 DNA only, 36 bases that are in frame from base 1. Trimming takes 3 bases off V and 8 bases off J; junction bases not matched to a gene: 6. This sample was taken from a study of blood T cell repertoires in COVID-19 (dated by TCRdb to 2020 to 2022). About the full investigation: The collaborator samples originated in the United States, Italy and Spain and spanned the acute and convalescent phases of COVID-19. The material from the prospective study consisted of cDNA or gDNA derived from T cells, B-cell-depleted T cells, or PBMCs. Subjects who had been exposed to COVID-19, were actively infected with it, or had recovered from it provided the deeply sampled blood TCRbeta repertoires that made up the dataset. The repertoires were released in a freely available public database intended as a resource for research on the immune response to SARS-CoV-2. Samples were obtained from the ongoing ImmuneRACE study (first 160 participants) and from 1,254 subjects provided by 6 global collaborators. A de-identified subject ID, COVID-19 status, age in years and sex were almost always included in the sample metadata. Where available, HLA class I and class II types were taken from metadata supplied by the sample provider and were not determined by assay-based typing.

Whole blood was collected in K2EDTA tubes by collaborating institutions according to the institutions' own protocols. For TCRbeta analysis, collaborators shipped samples in one of three forms: frozen whole blood, isolated PBMCs, or DNA extracted from either of those sample types. What the research found in general, with its limitations: The quantity of clinical and demographic metadata differed by source and by participant and was supplied without curation.

The sample taken for sequencing was peripheral blood. Recombination joined TRBV30 with TRBJ1-2; 7 bases in between match TRBD1. The clonotype originates from a human donor in a cohort sampled during active COVID-19. The CDR3 sequence is CAWRPDREGYTF. At the DNA level, the sequence is TGTGCCTGGAGACCCGACAGGGAAGGCTACACCTTC.